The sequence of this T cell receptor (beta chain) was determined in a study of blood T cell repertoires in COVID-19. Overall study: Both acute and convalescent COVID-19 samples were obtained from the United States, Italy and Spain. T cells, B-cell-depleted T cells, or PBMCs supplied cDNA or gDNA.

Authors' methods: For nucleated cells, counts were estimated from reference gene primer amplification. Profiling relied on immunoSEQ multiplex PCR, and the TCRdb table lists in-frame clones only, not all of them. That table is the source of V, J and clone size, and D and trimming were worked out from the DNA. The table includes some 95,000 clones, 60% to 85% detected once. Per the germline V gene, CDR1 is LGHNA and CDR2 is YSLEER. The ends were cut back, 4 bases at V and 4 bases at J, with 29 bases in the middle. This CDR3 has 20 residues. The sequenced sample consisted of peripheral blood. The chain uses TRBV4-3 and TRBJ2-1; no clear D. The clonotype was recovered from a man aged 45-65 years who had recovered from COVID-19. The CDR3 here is CASSPTRISDNTGGYNEQFF. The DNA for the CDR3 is TGCGCCAGCAGCCCCACCAGGATTTCGGATAACACTGGTGGGTACAATGAGCAGTTCTTC.